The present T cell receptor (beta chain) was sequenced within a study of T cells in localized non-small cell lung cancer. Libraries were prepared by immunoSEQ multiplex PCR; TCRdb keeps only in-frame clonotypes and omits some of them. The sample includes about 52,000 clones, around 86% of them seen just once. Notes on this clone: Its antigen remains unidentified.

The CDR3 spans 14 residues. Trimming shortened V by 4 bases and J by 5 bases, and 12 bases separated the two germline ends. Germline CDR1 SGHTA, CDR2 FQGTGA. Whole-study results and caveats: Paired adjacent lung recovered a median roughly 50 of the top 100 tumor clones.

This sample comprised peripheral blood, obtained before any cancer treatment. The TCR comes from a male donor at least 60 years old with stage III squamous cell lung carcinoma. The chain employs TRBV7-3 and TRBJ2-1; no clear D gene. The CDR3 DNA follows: TGTGCCAGCAGCTCCCCCGGCGTGAACAATGAGCAGTTCTTC. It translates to CASSSPGVNNEQFF. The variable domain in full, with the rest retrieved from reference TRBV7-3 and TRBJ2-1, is GAGVSQTPSNKVTEKGKYVELRCDPISGHTALYWYRQSLGQGPEFLIYFQGTGAADDSGLPNDRFFAVRPEGSVSTLKIQRTERGDSAVYLCASSSPGVNNEQFFGPGTRLTVL.